Described below is a single TCR beta chain sequence and its context. What it binds is unknown. Trimming pared 6 bases from V and 0 bases from J, leaving 12 bases between. CDR1 is KGHSH and CDR2 is LQKENI in the germline V gene. The CDR3 loop spans 15 amino acids. This sample is part of a study of T cell responses to AZD1222 COVID-19 vaccine. Study-wide findings and caveats: Repertoire sampling happened only post peak T cell response.

The assay was immunoSEQ multiplex PCR, and TCRdb's table has in-frame clones only and misses some. There are around 150,000 clones in the sample; more than 70% occur only once, and approximately 2.3% lies in the top ten. The source of this sequence is an adult in good health. V and J are TRBV18 and TRBJ1-3; possibly TRBD1 for D (5 bases). This material consisted of peripheral blood, taken on day 0 of AZD1222 vaccination. The CDR3 nucleotides are TGTGCCAGCTCCCCCGGACACCTCTCTGGAAACACCATATATTTT. Translation gives CASSPGHLSGNTIYF.